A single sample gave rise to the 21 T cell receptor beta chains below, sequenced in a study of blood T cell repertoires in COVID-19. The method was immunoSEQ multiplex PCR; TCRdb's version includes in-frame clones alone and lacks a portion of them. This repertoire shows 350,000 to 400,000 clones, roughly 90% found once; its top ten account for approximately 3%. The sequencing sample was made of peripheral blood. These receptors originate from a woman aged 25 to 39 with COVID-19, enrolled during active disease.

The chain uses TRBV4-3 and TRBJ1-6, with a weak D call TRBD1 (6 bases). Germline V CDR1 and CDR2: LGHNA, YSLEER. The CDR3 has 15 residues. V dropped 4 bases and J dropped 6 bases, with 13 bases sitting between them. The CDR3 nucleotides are TGCGCCAGCAGCCTCCACCGGGACATTAATTCACCCCTCCACTTT. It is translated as CASSLHRDINSPLHF.

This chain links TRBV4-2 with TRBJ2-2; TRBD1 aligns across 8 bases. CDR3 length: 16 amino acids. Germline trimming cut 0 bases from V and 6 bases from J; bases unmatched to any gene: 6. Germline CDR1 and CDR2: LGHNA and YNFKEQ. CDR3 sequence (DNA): TGTGCCAGCAGCCAAGATCGCAGGGGGCGGGCCGGGGAGCTGTTTTTT. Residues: CASSQDRRGRAGELFF.

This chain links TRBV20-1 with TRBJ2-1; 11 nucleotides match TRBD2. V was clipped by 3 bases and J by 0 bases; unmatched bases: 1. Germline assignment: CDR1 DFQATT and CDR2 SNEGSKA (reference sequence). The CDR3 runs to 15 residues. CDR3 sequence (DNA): TGCAGTGCTAGTGGACTAGCGGGCTCCTACAATGAGCAGTTCTTC. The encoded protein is CSASGLAGSYNEQFF.

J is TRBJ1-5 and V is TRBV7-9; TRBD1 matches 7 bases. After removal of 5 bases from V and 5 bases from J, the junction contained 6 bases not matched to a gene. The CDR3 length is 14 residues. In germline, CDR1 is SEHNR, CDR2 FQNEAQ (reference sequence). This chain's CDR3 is CASSRDRVDQPQHF. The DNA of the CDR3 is TGTGCCAGCAGCCGCGACAGGGTGGATCAGCCCCAGCATTTT.

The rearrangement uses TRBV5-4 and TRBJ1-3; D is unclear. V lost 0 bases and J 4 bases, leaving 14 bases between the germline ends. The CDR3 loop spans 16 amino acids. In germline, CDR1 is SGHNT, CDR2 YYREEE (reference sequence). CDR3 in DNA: TGTGCCAGCAGCTTGGGCCCCGCCAAGACAGGAAACACCATATATTTT. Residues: CASSLGPAKTGNTIYF. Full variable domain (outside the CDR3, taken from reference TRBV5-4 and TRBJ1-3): ETGVTQSPTHLIKTRGQQVTLRCSSQSGHNTVSWYQQALGQGPQFIFQYYREEENGRGNFPPRFSGLQFPNYSSELNVNALELDDSALYLCASSLGPAKTGNTIYFGEGSWLTVV.

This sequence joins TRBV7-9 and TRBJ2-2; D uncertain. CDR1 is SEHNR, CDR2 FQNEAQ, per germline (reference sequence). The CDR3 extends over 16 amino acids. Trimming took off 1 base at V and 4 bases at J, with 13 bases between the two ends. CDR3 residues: CASSLGVSKSTGELFF. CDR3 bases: TGTGCCAGCAGCTTAGGTGTCAGTAAATCCACCGGGGAGCTGTTTTTT.

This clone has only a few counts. The CDR3 spells CASSAGQGWTELFF. For the CDR3, the DNA is TGTGCCAGCTCAGCTGGACAGGGTTGGACGGAGCTGTTTTTT. This chain uses TRBV18 with TRBJ2-2; 8 bases agree with TRBD1. This CDR3 is 14 amino acids long. V gave up 5 bases and J gave up 10 bases; unmatched junction bases: 9. Germline values: CDR1 KGHSH, CDR2 LQKENI.

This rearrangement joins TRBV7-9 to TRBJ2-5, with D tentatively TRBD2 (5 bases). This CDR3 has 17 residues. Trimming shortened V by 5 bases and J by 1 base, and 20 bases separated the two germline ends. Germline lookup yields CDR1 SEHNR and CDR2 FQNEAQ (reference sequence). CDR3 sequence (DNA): TGTGCCAGCAGCCCCCATTTTGAGGGAAGACCCCAAGAGACCCAGTACTTC. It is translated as CASSPHFEGRPQETQYF.

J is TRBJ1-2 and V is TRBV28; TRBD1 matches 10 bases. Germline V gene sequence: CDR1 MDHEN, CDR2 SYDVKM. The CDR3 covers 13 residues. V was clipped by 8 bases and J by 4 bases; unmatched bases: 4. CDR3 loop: CASGTGAVYGYTF. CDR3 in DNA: TGTGCCAGCGGGACAGGGGCAGTCTATGGCTACACCTTC.

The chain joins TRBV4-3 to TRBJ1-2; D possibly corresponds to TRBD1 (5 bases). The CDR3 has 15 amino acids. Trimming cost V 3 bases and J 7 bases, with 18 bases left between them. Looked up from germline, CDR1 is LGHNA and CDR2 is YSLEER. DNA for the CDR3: TGCGCCAGCAGCCAGACACTGGACAATGGTGCTGGCTACACCTTC. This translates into CASSQTLDNGAGYTF.

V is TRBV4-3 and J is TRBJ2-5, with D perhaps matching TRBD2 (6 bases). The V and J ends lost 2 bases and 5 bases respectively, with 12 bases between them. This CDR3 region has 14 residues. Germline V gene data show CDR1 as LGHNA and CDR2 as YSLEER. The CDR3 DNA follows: TGCGCCAGCAGCCAATCGTTCGGGAGCGAGACCCAGTACTTC. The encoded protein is CASSQSFGSETQYF.

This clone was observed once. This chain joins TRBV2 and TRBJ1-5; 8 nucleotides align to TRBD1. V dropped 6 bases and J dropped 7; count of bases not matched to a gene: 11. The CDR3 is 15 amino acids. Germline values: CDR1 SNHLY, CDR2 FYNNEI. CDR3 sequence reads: CASRDRTGSRQPQHF. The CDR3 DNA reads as TGTGCCAGCAGGGATCGGACAGGGAGCCGACAGCCCCAGCATTTT.

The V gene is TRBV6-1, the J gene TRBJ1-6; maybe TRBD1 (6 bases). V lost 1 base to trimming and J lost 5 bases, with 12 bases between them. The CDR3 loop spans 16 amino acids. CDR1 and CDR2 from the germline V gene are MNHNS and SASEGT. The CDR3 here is CASSEVGTGNNSPLHF. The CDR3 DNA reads TGTGCCAGCAGTGAAGTTGGCACAGGGAATAATTCACCCCTCCACTTT.

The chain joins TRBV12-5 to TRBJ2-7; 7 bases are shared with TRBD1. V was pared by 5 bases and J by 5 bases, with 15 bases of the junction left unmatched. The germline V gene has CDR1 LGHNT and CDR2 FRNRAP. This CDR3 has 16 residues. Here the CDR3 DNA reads TGTGCTAGTGGTCCTTCCTGGGACAGACAGGCAAACGAGCAGTACGTC. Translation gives CASGPSWDRQANEQYV.

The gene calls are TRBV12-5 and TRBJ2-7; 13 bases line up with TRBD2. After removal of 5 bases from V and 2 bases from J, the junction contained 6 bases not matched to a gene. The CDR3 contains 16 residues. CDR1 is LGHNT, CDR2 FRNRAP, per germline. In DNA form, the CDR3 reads TGTGCTAGTGGTCAACGAACTAGCGGGGGGGCCTACGAGCAGTACGTC. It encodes CASGQRTSGGAYEQYV.

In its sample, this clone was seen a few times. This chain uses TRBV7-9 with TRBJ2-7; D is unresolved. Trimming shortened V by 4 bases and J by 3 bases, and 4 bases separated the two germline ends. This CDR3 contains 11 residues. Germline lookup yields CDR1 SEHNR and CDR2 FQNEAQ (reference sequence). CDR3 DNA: TGTGCCAGCAGCTCCCTCTACGAGCAGTACGTC. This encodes CASSSLYEQYV.

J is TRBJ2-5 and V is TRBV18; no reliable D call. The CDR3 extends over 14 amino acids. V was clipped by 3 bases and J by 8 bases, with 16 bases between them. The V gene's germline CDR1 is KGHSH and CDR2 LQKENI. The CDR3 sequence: CASSPESGHDTQYF. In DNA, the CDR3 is TGTGCCAGCTCACCGGAAAGTGGGCATGATACCCAGTACTTC.

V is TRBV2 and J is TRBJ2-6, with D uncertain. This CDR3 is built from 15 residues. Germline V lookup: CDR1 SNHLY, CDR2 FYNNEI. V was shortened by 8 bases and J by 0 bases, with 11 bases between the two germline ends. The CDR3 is CASQTFSSGANVLTF. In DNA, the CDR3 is TGTGCCAGCCAGACATTCTCCTCTGGGGCCAACGTCCTGACTTTC.

The chain's CDR3 is CASSSTGYWGNQPQHF. The CDR3 nucleotides read TGTGCCAGCAGTTCCACGGGATATTGGGGTAATCAGCCCCAGCATTTT. V gene TRBV6-6 combines with J gene TRBJ1-5; D unclear. CDR3 size: 16 residues. Trimming removed 4 bases from V and 4 bases from J, with 17 bases in between. The V gene's germline CDR1 is MNHNY and CDR2 SVGAGI (reference sequence).

The DNA for the CDR3 is TGTGCCAGCAGCCAACGTGACAGGGAAGGAAACATTCAGTACTTC. Translated, it gives CASSQRDREGNIQYF. This chain uses TRBV3-1 (or the pseudogene TRBV3-2) with TRBJ2-4; 7 positions match TRBD1. CDR1 is LGHDT, CDR2 YNNKEL, per germline (reference sequence). Trimming removed 2 bases from V and 6 bases from J; junction bases left unmatched: 7. This CDR3 has 15 residues.

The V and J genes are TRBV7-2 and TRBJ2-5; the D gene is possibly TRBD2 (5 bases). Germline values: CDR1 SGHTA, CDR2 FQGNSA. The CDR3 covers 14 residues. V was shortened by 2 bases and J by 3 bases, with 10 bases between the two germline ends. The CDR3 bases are TGTGCCAGCAGCTTATTGTCAGCGGAAGAGACCCAGTACTTC. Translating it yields CASSLLSAEETQYF.